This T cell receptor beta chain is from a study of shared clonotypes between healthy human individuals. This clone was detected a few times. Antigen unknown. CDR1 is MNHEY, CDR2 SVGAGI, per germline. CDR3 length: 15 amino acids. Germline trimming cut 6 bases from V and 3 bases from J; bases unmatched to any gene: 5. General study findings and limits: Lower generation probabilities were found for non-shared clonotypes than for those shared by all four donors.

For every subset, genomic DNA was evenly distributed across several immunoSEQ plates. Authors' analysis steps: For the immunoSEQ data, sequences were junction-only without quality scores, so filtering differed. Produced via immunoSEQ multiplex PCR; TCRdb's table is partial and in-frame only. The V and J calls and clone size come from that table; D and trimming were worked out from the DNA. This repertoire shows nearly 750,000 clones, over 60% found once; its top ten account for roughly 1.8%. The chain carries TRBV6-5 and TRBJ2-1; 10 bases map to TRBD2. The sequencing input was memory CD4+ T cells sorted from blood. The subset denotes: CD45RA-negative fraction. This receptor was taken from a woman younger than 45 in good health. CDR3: CASRPGLAIYNEQFF. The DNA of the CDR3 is TGTGCCAGCAGACCGGGACTAGCGATCTACAATGAGCAGTTCTTC.